A single sample gave rise to the 28 T cell receptor beta chains below, sequenced in a study of blood T cell repertoires in COVID-19. Assay: immunoSEQ multiplex PCR; the TCRdb copy retains only in-frame clones and omits some. The data show about 190,000 clones, roughly 84% seen once. The sequenced sample consisted of peripheral blood. All receptors derive from a woman of 80 years or more with active or convalescent COVID-19.

The chain joins TRBV18 to TRBJ2-1; TRBD2 aligns across 7 bases. Per germline, CDR1 KGHSH and CDR2 LQKENI. The CDR3 contains 15 residues. Unmatched junction bases numbered 9, after V lost 1 base and J lost 9 bases. DNA of the CDR3: TGTGCCAGCTCACCACTGGCGGGAGTTGGCGTTGAGCAGTTCTTC. Its protein product is CASSPLAGVGVEQFF.

The chain has TRBV2 and TRBJ1-1, with D uncertain. Germline loops: CDR1 SNHLY, CDR2 FYNNEI. V was pared by 6 bases and J by 1 base, with 12 bases between. The CDR3 runs 14 residues. In DNA, the CDR3 is TGTGCCAGCAGCGTGACGTGGGCGAACACTGAAGCTTTCTTT. Translation gives CASSVTWANTEAFF.

The J gene is TRBJ1-6, the V gene TRBV25-1, with 8 bases aligning to TRBD1. V lost 5 bases to trimming and J lost 8 bases; unmatched junction nucleotides: 11. This CDR3 contains 16 residues. Germline loops: CDR1 MGHDK, CDR2 SYGVNS. Written as DNA, the CDR3 is TGTGCCAGCAGTAGATCGACAGGGGAGTTCTATTCACCCCTCCACTTT. This codes for CASSRSTGEFYSPLHF.

In its sample, this clone was seen a few times. V usage is TRBV6-5 and J usage is TRBJ2-1; 8 bases fit TRBD1. V was pared by 9 bases and J by 3 bases, with 10 bases of the junction left unmatched. The germline gives CDR1 MNHEY, CDR2 SVGAGI. The CDR3 is 15 residues long. CDR3 in DNA: TGTGCCAGTGAGGACAGGGCCTTCATCTACAATGAGCAGTTCTTC. Translated: CASEDRAFIYNEQFF.

The V gene is TRBV2, the J gene TRBJ1-4; D is possibly TRBD1 (6 bases). V shed 6 bases and J shed 5 bases, with 13 bases lying between them. CDR1 SNHLY and CDR2 FYNNEI come from the germline V gene. CDR3 length: 14 amino acids. The CDR3 is CASSSDRSNEKLFF. Here the CDR3 DNA reads TGTGCCAGCAGCTCCGACAGGTCCAATGAAAAACTGTTTTTT.

The CDR3 DNA sequence: TGTGCCAGTAGTACCTCGACAAAGAACACTGAAGCTTTCTTT. It specifies CASSTSTKNTEAFF. The chain uses TRBV19 and TRBJ1-1; D not resolved. The germline gives CDR1 LNHDA, CDR2 SQIVND (reference sequence). This CDR3 spans 14 amino acids. Trimming left V 4 bases short and J 1 base short, with 10 bases between.

The V call is TRBV5-1, the J call TRBJ2-3, with unresolved D. The CDR3 covers 13 residues. Germline lookup yields CDR1 SGHRS and CDR2 YFSETQ. V lost 4 bases, J lost 0 bases, and 6 bases lay in between. For the CDR3, the DNA is TGCGCCAGCAGCGAGGAGAGCACAGATACGCAGTATTTT. It encodes CASSEESTDTQYF.

The genes are TRBV3-1 (or the pseudogene TRBV3-2) and TRBJ2-7, with 7 bases that match TRBD1. The CDR3 length is 12 residues. V dropped 6 bases and J dropped 2; count of bases not matched to a gene: 1. Germline V gene lookup returns CDR1 LGHDT and CDR2 YNNKEL (reference sequence). In DNA form, the CDR3 reads TGTGCCAGCAGGGACAGGACCTACGAGCAGTACTTC. Its translation: CASRDRTYEQYF.

This clone was detected only a few times. This rearrangement joins TRBV9 to TRBJ1-1; no definite D call. Germline-derived CDR1 and CDR2 are SGDLS and YYNGEE. Trimming left V 0 bases short and J 6 bases short, with 12 bases between. This CDR3 spans 14 amino acids. Here the CDR3 reads CASSVGGSAAEAFF. DNA of the CDR3: TGTGCCAGCAGCGTAGGAGGGAGCGCCGCTGAAGCTTTCTTT.

This chain links TRBV25-1 with TRBJ1-5; possible D gene TRBD1, 5 bases. Germline lookup yields CDR1 MGHDK and CDR2 SYGVNS. Trimming removed 4 bases from V and 9 bases from J, with 19 bases in between. The CDR3 contains 15 residues. The CDR3 DNA reads TGTGCCAGCAGTGGGGCCAGTGGGGCGAACGGGCCCCAGCATTTT. Amino acids: CASSGASGANGPQHF.

The chain has TRBV4-1 and TRBJ2-1; 9 bases are shared with TRBD1. Looked up from germline, CDR1 is MGHRA and CDR2 is YSYEKL. The V segment lost 2 bases and the J segment 9 bases; nucleotides outside the gene matches: 11. The CDR3 covers 16 residues. CDR3 amino acids: CASSQPPGQGRGEQFF. In DNA form, the CDR3 reads TGCGCCAGCAGCCAACCACCGGGACAGGGTCGCGGTGAGCAGTTCTTC.

This chain joins TRBV5-6 and TRBJ1-1; D is unclear. The germline V and J ends were trimmed by 1 base and 1 base, with 11 bases remaining between them. This CDR3 is 15 amino acids long. From germline, CDR1 is SGHDT and CDR2 YYEEEE. The CDR3 DNA reads as TGTGCCAGCAGCTTGACGTACGGGAGGAACACTGAAGCTTTCTTT. Protein sequence: CASSLTYGRNTEAFF.

This clone occurred once. V and J are TRBV19 and TRBJ2-6; perhaps TRBD1 as D (6 bases). V was shortened by 2 bases and J by 3 bases, with 8 bases between the two germline ends. From germline, CDR1 is LNHDA and CDR2 SQIVND (reference sequence). The CDR3 extends over 15 amino acids. CDR3 residues: CASSINRDGANVLTF. The CDR3 DNA reads TGTGCCAGTAGTATAAACAGGGATGGGGCCAACGTCCTGACTTTC.

A few counts support this clone. The V call is TRBV10-3, the J call TRBJ1-2; perhaps TRBD1 as D (6 bases). The CDR3 is 13 residues long. Per the germline V gene, CDR1 is ENHRY and CDR2 is SYGVKD. V was shortened by 6 bases and J by 6 bases, with 14 bases between the two germline ends. The CDR3 DNA reads TGTGCCATCAGGCAGGACAGAGCTAATGGCTACACCTTC. Its protein product is CAIRQDRANGYTF.

V and J are TRBV5-1 and TRBJ2-5; TRBD2 matches 10 bases. The CDR3 is 16 amino acids. V lost 2 bases to trimming and J lost 5 bases; unmatched junction nucleotides: 9. Germline V CDR1 and CDR2: SGHRS, YFSETQ. The CDR3 nucleotides read TGCGCCAGCAGCTTAAGCGGGAGGGCCGAGTGGGAGACCCAGTACTTC. Its translation is CASSLSGRAEWETQYF.

The chain has TRBV5-1 and TRBJ2-3; 9 nucleotides line up with TRBD1. The V gene end was trimmed by 4 bases and the J gene end by 2 bases; junction bases not matched to a gene: 5. The CDR3 covers 15 residues. Germline CDR1 SGHRS, CDR2 YFSETQ. The CDR3 sequence is CASSLGTGLTDTQYF. The CDR3, as DNA: TGCGCCAGCAGCCTCGGGACAGGGCTCACAGATACGCAGTATTTT.

This sequence joins TRBV28 and TRBJ1-2, with TRBD1 identical over 7 bases. CDR1 and CDR2 from the germline V gene are MDHEN and SYDVKM. CDR3 length: 14 residues. V dropped 7 bases and J dropped 5; count of bases not matched to a gene: 10. The CDR3 spells CASTPMGQLYGYTF. The CDR3 nucleotides read TGTGCCAGCACCCCTATGGGACAGCTATATGGCTACACCTTC.

In its sample, this clone was seen once. The chain employs TRBV7-3 and TRBJ2-5; 7 bases fit TRBD2. The CDR3 runs to 15 residues. Trimming cost V 2 bases and J 1 base; bases outside gene matches: 4. CDR1 SGHTA and CDR2 FQGTGA come from the germline V gene. The CDR3 nucleotides are TGTGCCAGCAGCTTACAAGCTAGCGGCCAAGAGACCCAGTACTTC. Amino acid sequence: CASSLQASGQETQYF.

This clone was found a few times. The chain employs TRBV27 and TRBJ2-2; TRBD2 might be the D (6 bases). This CDR3 has 17 residues. V lost 5 bases and J 5 bases, leaving 21 bases between the germline ends. Germline assignment: CDR1 MNHEY and CDR2 SMNVEV (reference sequence). The DNA of the CDR3 is TGTGCCAGCAGTCCAAATCTCGGGGGAGGACTTACCGGGGAGCTGTTTTTT. It encodes CASSPNLGGGLTGELFF.

J is TRBJ2-3 and V is TRBV30; 8 bases are shared with TRBD1. With V trimmed by 2 bases and J by 2 bases, 6 bases remained unmatched. The CDR3 length is 15 residues. Germline assignment: CDR1 GTSNPN and CDR2 SVGIG (reference sequence). The CDR3 here is CAWSTGTGSTDTQYF. CDR3 coding DNA: TGTGCCTGGAGTACCGGGACAGGCTCCACAGATACGCAGTATTTT.

This chain links TRBV5-1 with TRBJ1-5; D not resolved. The length of the CDR3 is 14 residues. V was pared by 0 bases and J by 6 bases, with 10 bases between. Germline V gene lookup returns CDR1 SGHRS and CDR2 YFSETQ. This CDR3 reads CASSLEPSGQPQHF. CDR3 nucleotide sequence: TGCGCCAGCAGCTTGGAACCTTCAGGTCAGCCCCAGCATTTT.

This chain joins TRBV5-1 and TRBJ2-2, with 10 positions matching TRBD1. The CDR3 runs 15 residues. Germline V lookup: CDR1 SGHRS, CDR2 YFSETQ. V gave up 5 bases and J gave up 7 bases; unmatched junction bases: 8. This CDR3 reads CASRPGTGAVGELFF. DNA for the CDR3: TGCGCCAGCAGACCCGGGACAGGGGCGGTCGGGGAGCTGTTTTTT.

The CDR3 loop is CASSEQGSSYNSPLHF. In nucleotides, the CDR3 is TGTGCCAGCAGTGAACAGGGTTCATCCTATAATTCACCCCTCCACTTT. This chain uses TRBV2 with TRBJ1-6, with TRBD1 as a possible D gene (5 bases). V lost 2 bases and J lost 1, with 9 bases in between. Germline CDR1 SNHLY, CDR2 FYNNEI. The CDR3 sequence is 16 residues long.

The rearrangement joins TRBV7-3 to TRBJ2-1; TRBD1 might be the D (7 bases). The germline CDR1 and CDR2 sequences are SGHTA and FQGTGA. There are 17 residues in the CDR3. Trimming removed 5 bases at V and 0 bases at J, with 17 bases between. The DNA for the CDR3 is TGTGCCAGCAGCCGTACAGGGGACTCTAACTCCTACAATGAGCAGTTCTTC. This sequence encodes CASSRTGDSNSYNEQFF.

This clone appeared a single time. The CDR3, as DNA: TGTGCCAGCAGCTTCTTACGGGACAGGGTACCCCTCCACTTT. It encodes CASSFLRDRVPLHF. The V gene is TRBV28, the J gene TRBJ1-6; TRBD1 matches 9 bases. This CDR3 contains 14 residues. V was pared by 6 bases and J by 12 bases, with 9 bases of the junction left unmatched. Germline assignment: CDR1 MDHEN and CDR2 SYDVKM.

As DNA, the CDR3 is TGTGCCAGCCGGCGACAGGTAACCTATAGCAATCAGCCCCAGCATTTT. Its protein is CASRRQVTYSNQPQHF. The chain employs TRBV28 and TRBJ1-5; a weak D match, TRBD1 (6 bases). Trimming removed 8 bases from V and 0 bases from J, with 17 bases in between. Germline V CDR1 and CDR2: MDHEN, SYDVKM. The CDR3 is 16 residues long.

This clone was recorded many times. The gene calls are TRBV2 and TRBJ2-7; TRBD2 is a possible D gene (6 bases). Per germline, CDR1 SNHLY and CDR2 FYNNEI. The CDR3 runs 16 residues. V lost 2 bases, J lost 2 bases, and 16 bases lay in between. CDR3 DNA sequence: TGTGCCAGCAGTGAATCGTTGACCGGGGGAACCTACGAGCAGTACTTC. This encodes CASSESLTGGTYEQYF.

In its sample, this clone was seen once. The chain joins TRBV5-1 to TRBJ2-1, with 9 bases lining up with TRBD2. Looked up from germline, CDR1 is SGHRS and CDR2 is YFSETQ. This CDR3 region has 17 residues. V was clipped by 0 bases and J by 8 bases; unmatched bases: 12. CDR3 loop: CASSLDRRSGRFDEQFF. The DNA of the CDR3 is TGCGCCAGCAGCTTGGATCGGAGGAGCGGGAGGTTCGATGAGCAGTTCTTC.